A selection of T cell receptor beta chains follows, all from one sample in a study of T cell responses to AZD1222 COVID-19 vaccine. Assay: immunoSEQ multiplex PCR; the TCRdb copy retains only in-frame clones and omits some. The sample consists of roughly 50,000 clones, around 90% of them appearing once. Source: peripheral blood, taken on day 0 of AZD1222 vaccination. These receptor sequences come from an adult in good health. Both conserved end residues are part of each CDR3. Each record gives: clone size, D gene, J gene, V gene, CDR3 protein, CDR3 DNA. D genes are given only for firm matches. A row's size may be missing; if present it is once, few, many or a size class.

size: once; D: NA; J: TRBJ2-2; V: TRBV28; CDR3: CASSSGGMNTGELFF; DNA: TGTGCCAGCAGTTCTGGGGGGATGAACACCGGGGAGCTGTTTTTT
size: once; D: TRBD2; J: TRBJ2-1; V: TRBV24-1; CDR3: CATSERTSGRGFFNEQFF; DNA: TGTGCCACCAGTGAGCGGACTAGCGGGAGGGGTTTTTTCAATGAGCAGTTCTTC
size: NA; D: NA; J: TRBJ2-1; V: TRBV27; CDR3: CASSSETGFEQFF; DNA: TGTGCCAGCAGTTCCGAAACCGGGTTTGAGCAGTTCTTC
size: NA; D: NA; J: TRBJ2-3; V: TRBV28; CDR3: CASGVWGTTDTQYF; DNA: TGTGCCAGCGGGGTTTGGGGAACCACAGATACGCAGTATTTT
size: NA; D: NA; J: TRBJ2-2; V: TRBV3-1/TRBV3-2; CDR3: CASSRGLGSVDTGELFF; DNA: TGTGCCAGCAGCCGAGGGTTGGGTTCAGTAGACACCGGGGAGCTGTTTTTT
size: NA; D: NA; J: TRBJ2-1; V: TRBV19; CDR3: CASTRASQIDEQFF; DNA: TGTGCCAGTACCAGGGCCTCACAGATCGATGAGCAGTTCTTC
size: NA; D: TRBD1; J: TRBJ1-2; V: TRBV28; CDR3: CASSLGRRGRGSYGYTF; DNA: TGTGCCAGCAGTTTAGGGCGCAGGGGGCGCGGGAGCTATGGCTACACCTTC
size: NA; D: TRBD2; J: TRBJ2-5; V: TRBV6-1; CDR3: CASSEAPAGVETQYF; DNA: TGTGCCAGCAGTGAAGCGCCAGCGGGAGTCGAGACCCAGTACTTC
size: once; D: NA; J: TRBJ1-1; V: TRBV3-1/TRBV3-2; CDR3: CASSQVVTDEAFF; DNA: TGTGCCAGCAGCCAAGTTGTAACAGATGAAGCTTTCTTT
size: NA; D: NA; J: TRBJ1-5; V: TRBV19; CDR3: CASSIDQDQPQHF; DNA: TGTGCCAGTAGTATAGACCAGGATCAGCCCCAGCATTTT
size: NA; D: NA; J: TRBJ1-1; V: TRBV10-3; CDR3: CAISKQGLNTEAFF; DNA: TGTGCCATCAGCAAACAGGGTTTAAACACTGAAGCTTTCTTT
size: NA; D: NA; J: TRBJ1-5; V: TRBV9; CDR3: CASSVGASNQPQHF; DNA: TGTGCCAGCAGCGTAGGGGCAAGCAATCAGCCCCAGCATTTT
size: NA; D: NA; J: TRBJ2-5; V: TRBV21-1; CDR3: CASSKGDPPSQRGQETQYF; DNA: TGTGCCAGCAGCAAAGGGGACCCTCCTTCCCAACGAGGCCAAGAGACCCAGTACTTC
size: few; D: NA; J: TRBJ2-7; V: TRBV21-1; CDR3: CASSKDRPGTYEQYF; DNA: TGTGCCAGCAGCAAAGATCGGCCAGGGACCTACGAGCAGTACTTC
size: NA; D: NA; J: TRBJ1-2; V: TRBV10-3; CDR3: CAISNTETNYGYTF; DNA: TGTGCCATCAGTAACACTGAAACGAACTATGGCTACACCTTC
size: NA; D: TRBD1; J: TRBJ2-1; V: TRBV6-5; CDR3: CASDRERGNEQFF; DNA: TGTGCCAGCGACAGGGAAAGGGGCAATGAGCAGTTCTTC
size: NA; D: NA; J: TRBJ2-7; V: TRBV19; CDR3: CASSITGSDGRINYEQYF; DNA: TGTGCCAGTAGTATAACGGGCTCGGATGGGCGGATCAACTACGAGCAGTACTTC
size: NA; D: NA; J: TRBJ1-2; V: TRBV10-3; CDR3: CAIRPVGDNYGYTF; DNA: TGTGCCATCAGACCGGTCGGGGACAACTATGGCTACACCTTC
size: NA; D: TRBD1; J: TRBJ1-3; V: TRBV28; CDR3: CATTRTGSGNTIYF; DNA: TGTGCCACCACTCGGACAGGCTCTGGAAACACCATATATTTT
size: NA; D: TRBD2; J: TRBJ2-1; V: TRBV9; CDR3: CASSVGPSGSDEQFF; DNA: TGTGCCAGCAGCGTAGGGCCCAGCGGGAGCGACGAGCAGTTCTTC
size: NA; D: TRBD1; J: TRBJ2-5; V: TRBV2; CDR3: CANGQEKETQYF; DNA: TGTGCCAACGGACAGGAAAAAGAGACCCAGTACTTC
size: NA; D: NA; J: TRBJ1-3; V: TRBV10-3; CDR3: CAISSDSSGNTIYF; DNA: TGTGCCATCTCGTCGGACAGCTCTGGAAACACCATATATTTT
size: NA; D: NA; J: TRBJ2-7; V: TRBV5-4; CDR3: CASSPWGGNSYEQYF; DNA: TGTGCCAGCAGCCCCTGGGGGGGCAACTCCTACGAGCAGTACTTC
size: NA; D: NA; J: TRBJ2-1; V: TRBV10-1; CDR3: CASSESAGGYNEQFF; DNA: TGCGCCAGCAGTGAGTCGGCAGGGGGGTACAATGAGCAGTTCTTC
size: NA; D: TRBD1; J: TRBJ1-2; V: TRBV29-1; CDR3: CSVVTGDYGYTF; DNA: TGCAGCGTCGTCACAGGGGACTATGGCTACACCTTC
size: NA; D: NA; J: TRBJ2-7; V: TRBV7-9; CDR3: CASSPDTGYATYEQYF; DNA: TGTGCCAGCAGCCCAGACACAGGGTATGCTACCTACGAGCAGTACTTC
size: NA; D: NA; J: TRBJ1-3; V: TRBV27; CDR3: CASSLTGIGNTIYF; DNA: TGTGCCAGCAGTTTAACTGGGATTGGAAACACCATATATTTT
size: NA; D: NA; J: TRBJ2-2; V: TRBV7-2; CDR3: CASSLSGGELFF; DNA: TGTGCCAGCAGCTTGTCCGGCGGGGAGCTGTTTTTT
size: NA; D: NA; J: TRBJ2-2; V: TRBV7-3; CDR3: CASSRPNTGELFF; DNA: TGTGCCAGCAGCCGACCGAACACCGGGGAGCTGTTTTTT
size: NA; D: NA; J: TRBJ2-2; V: TRBV19; CDR3: CASSSRTLTGELFF; DNA: TGTGCCAGTAGTTCACGGACCCTCACCGGGGAGCTGTTTTTT
size: NA; D: NA; J: TRBJ1-2; V: TRBV3-1/TRBV3-2; CDR3: CASSRGTYGYTF; DNA: TGTGCCAGCAGCCGCGGGACCTATGGCTACACCTTC
size: NA; D: NA; J: TRBJ1-1; V: TRBV29-1; CDR3: CSVSQARGEAFF; DNA: TGCAGCGTATCACAGGCTCGGGGTGAAGCTTTCTTT
size: once; D: TRBD2; J: TRBJ2-7; V: TRBV7-6; CDR3: CASSLVAAGGPREQYF; DNA: TGTGCCAGCAGCTTAGTAGCCGCGGGAGGGCCGAGGGAGCAGTACTTC
size: NA; D: TRBD1; J: TRBJ1-6; V: TRBV6-5; CDR3: CASRRDSSNPLHF; DNA: TGTGCCAGCAGACGGGACAGCTCAAATCCCCTCCACTTT
size: NA; D: TRBD1; J: TRBJ1-1; V: TRBV3-1/TRBV3-2; CDR3: CASSRTGGRGAFF; DNA: TGTGCCAGCAGCAGAACAGGGGGCAGGGGAGCTTTCTTT
size: few; D: TRBD1; J: TRBJ1-1; V: TRBV5-1; CDR3: CASSLGQGFTEAFF; DNA: TGCGCCAGCAGCTTGGGACAGGGGTTCACTGAAGCTTTCTTT
size: NA; D: NA; J: TRBJ1-2; V: TRBV6-1; CDR3: CASSEANGRVNYGYTF; DNA: TGTGCCAGCAGTGAAGCGAACGGGCGTGTGAACTATGGCTACACCTTC
size: few; D: NA; J: TRBJ2-1; V: TRBV5-1; CDR3: CASSFRTGADNEQFF; DNA: TGCGCCAGCAGCTTTCGGACCGGGGCCGACAATGAGCAGTTCTTC
size: NA; D: NA; J: TRBJ1-4; V: TRBV15; CDR3: CATSRDQGWGEKLFF; DNA: TGTGCCACCAGCAGAGATCAAGGGTGGGGTGAAAAACTGTTTTTT
size: NA; D: NA; J: TRBJ1-1; V: TRBV5-1; CDR3: CASSLEGSNTEAFF; DNA: TGCGCCAGCAGCTTGGAGGGCAGCAACACTGAAGCTTTCTTT
size: NA; D: NA; J: TRBJ2-2; V: TRBV10-1; CDR3: CASSEGQNTGELFF; DNA: TGCGCCAGCAGTGAGGGACAAAACACCGGGGAGCTGTTTTTT
size: NA; D: TRBD1; J: TRBJ1-2; V: TRBV5-1; CDR3: CASSVRTGEANYGYTF; DNA: TGCGCCAGCAGCGTACGGACAGGGGAAGCTAACTATGGCTACACCTTC
size: NA; D: NA; J: TRBJ1-5; V: TRBV28; CDR3: CASSLFGGRPQHF; DNA: TGTGCCAGCAGTTTATTCGGAGGGCGGCCCCAGCATTTT
size: NA; D: TRBD1; J: TRBJ1-1; V: TRBV5-1; CDR3: CASSLEPTGVSTEAFF; DNA: TGCGCCAGCAGCTTGGAACCGACAGGGGTGAGCACTGAAGCTTTCTTT
size: NA; D: NA; J: TRBJ1-5; V: TRBV7-8; CDR3: CASSLGDARRGQPQHF; DNA: TGTGCCAGCAGCTTAGGGGACGCCCGAAGGGGTCAGCCCCAGCATTTT
size: NA; D: TRBD1; J: TRBJ1-1; V: TRBV2; CDR3: CASKKQGAKPEAFF; DNA: TGTGCCAGCAAGAAACAGGGGGCAAAACCTGAAGCTTTCTTT
size: NA; D: NA; J: TRBJ2-1; V: TRBV5-1; CDR3: CASSLATGNLNEQFF; DNA: TGCGCCAGCAGCTTGGCTACAGGGAACCTCAATGAGCAGTTCTTC
size: NA; D: NA; J: TRBJ2-7; V: TRBV11-2; CDR3: CASSTPRGGGYEQYF; DNA: TGTGCCAGCAGCACCCCCAGGGGTGGGGGATACGAGCAGTACTTC
size: NA; D: NA; J: TRBJ2-1; V: TRBV5-6; CDR3: CASSTVTGYNEQFF; DNA: TGTGCCAGCAGCACAGTGACAGGCTACAATGAGCAGTTCTTC
size: NA; D: NA; J: TRBJ1-4; V: TRBV5-4; CDR3: CASSLHPGRDNEKLFF; DNA: TGTGCCAGCAGCTTACACCCGGGACGGGATAATGAAAAACTGTTTTTT
size: NA; D: NA; J: TRBJ2-1; V: TRBV7-9; CDR3: CASSHRQGSGYEQFF; DNA: TGTGCCAGCAGTCACCGCCAGGGGTCGGGTTATGAGCAGTTCTTC